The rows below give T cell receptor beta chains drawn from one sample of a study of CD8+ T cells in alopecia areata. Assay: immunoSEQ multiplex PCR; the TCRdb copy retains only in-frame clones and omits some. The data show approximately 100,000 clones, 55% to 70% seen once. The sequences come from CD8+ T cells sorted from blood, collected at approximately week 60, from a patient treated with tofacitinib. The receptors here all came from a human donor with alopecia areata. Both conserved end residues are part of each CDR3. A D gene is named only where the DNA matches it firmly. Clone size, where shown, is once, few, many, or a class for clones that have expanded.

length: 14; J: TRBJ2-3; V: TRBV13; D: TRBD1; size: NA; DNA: TGTGCCGGCACGACAGGGGTTGGTGCAGATACGCAGTATTTT; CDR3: CAGTTGVGADTQYF
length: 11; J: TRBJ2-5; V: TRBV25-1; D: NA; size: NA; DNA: TGTGCCAGCAGTGACTCGGCGACCCAGTACTTC; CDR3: CASSDSATQYF
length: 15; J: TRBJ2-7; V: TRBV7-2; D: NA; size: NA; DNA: TGTGCCAGCAGCCCCCCGGGAGGGGGCGGGTACGAGCAGTACTTC; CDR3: CASSPPGGGGYEQYF
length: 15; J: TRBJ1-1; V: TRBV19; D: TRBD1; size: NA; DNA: TGTGCCAGTAGCGACGGGACAGGGTTGAACACTGAAGCTTTCTTT; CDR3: CASSDGTGLNTEAFF
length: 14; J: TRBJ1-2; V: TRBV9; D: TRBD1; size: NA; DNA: TGTGCCAGCAGCGACCGGACAGGGAGGAATGGCTACACCTTC; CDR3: CASSDRTGRNGYTF
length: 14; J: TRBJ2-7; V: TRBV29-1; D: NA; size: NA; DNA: TGCAGCGTTGAGGGTCCCACGTCGGCCTACGAGCAGTACTTC; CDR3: CSVEGPTSAYEQYF
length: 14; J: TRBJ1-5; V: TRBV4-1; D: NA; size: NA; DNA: TGCGCCAGCAGCCAAGGAGATCGAGATCAGCCCCAGCATTTT; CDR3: CASSQGDRDQPQHF
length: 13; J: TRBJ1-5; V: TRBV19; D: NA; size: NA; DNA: TGTGCCAGTAGTCCCCCCAGCAATCAGCCCCAGCATTTT; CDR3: CASSPPSNQPQHF
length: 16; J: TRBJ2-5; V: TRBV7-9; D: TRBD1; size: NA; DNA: TGTGCCAGCAGCTTTTCCTGGCGACAGGGTGGAGAGACCCAGTACTTC; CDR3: CASSFSWRQGGETQYF
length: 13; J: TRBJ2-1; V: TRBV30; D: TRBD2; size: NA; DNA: TGTGCCTGGAGTGTTTGGACTAGGGATGAGCGGTTCTTC; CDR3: CAWSVWTRDERFF
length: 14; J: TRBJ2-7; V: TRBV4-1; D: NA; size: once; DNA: TGCGCCAGCAGCCTTAGGGACGGAGCCTACGAGCAGTACTTC; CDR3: CASSLRDGAYEQYF